The clone carrying this T cell receptor beta chain was detected a few times. Its antigen is not known. One end of the junction fails to match germline, which may point to a read error. The data are from a study of regulatory T cells in long-lasting Graves disease. Time point reported: persistent/refractory GD, antithyroid drugs over 5 years with positive TRAb. PBMC RNA served as the TCR library source. The patients were enrolled through endocrinology in Xi'an, China. Nine milliliters of peripheral blood went into EDTA tubes. The germline CDR1 and CDR2 sequences are SGHAT and FQNNGV. This CDR3 is built from 16 residues. Regarding the study as a whole: The work looked only at peripheral blood and did not look at thyroid tissue. Newly diagnosed patients shared about a thousand public clonotypes; persistent patients shared approximately 2,700.

Library construction for TCR beta used iRepertoire HTBI primers and Arm-PCR of CDR3 regions. One entry per CDR3 protein, called by TCRdb with MiXCR from the multiplex PCR reads. The data contain over 450,000 distinct CDR3 sequences, 20% to 25% of them singletons. This specimen consisted of peripheral blood mononuclear cells (PBMCs), obtained when the disease was refractory, from a patient treated with antithyroid drugs. This clonotype was obtained from a female donor with Graves disease. V and J are TRBV11-2 and TRBJ2-7, with 7 bases fitting TRBD1. The CDR3 region is CASSHPDRVLLGEQHF. CDR3 DNA sequence: TGTGCCAGCAGCCACCCTGACAGGGTGCTTCTGGGGGAGCAGCACTTC.